This T cell receptor beta chain was found in a study of OX40 agonist ivuxolimab in advanced cancers. Study-level background: Treatment of patients was with ivuxolimab, an agonistic anti-OX40 (CD134) antibody. Study-level points and caveats: Patients with a partial response at 0.1-3.0 mg/kg had among the lowest clonal expansion.

CDR1 is LNHDA, CDR2 SQIVND, per germline (reference sequence). V trimming: 8 bases; J trimming: 0 bases; junction bases outside the gene matches: 4. CDR3 length equals 15 residues. Profiled with immunoSEQ multiplex PCR; TCRdb holds only in-frame clones, not every one. The data hold about 47,000 clones, with under 90% observed a single time. With autoimmune disease history or systemic immunosuppression, patients were excluded. This clone was seen at least ten times. Antigen specificity is unknown. This specimen consisted of CD4+ or CD8+ T cells sorted from blood, obtained in a trial of the OX40 agonist ivuxolimab. The sequence derives from an adult with an advanced solid tumor such as melanoma, head and neck, liver or kidney cancer. The chain links TRBV19 to TRBJ2-2, with TRBD2 matching 9 bases. CDR3 in amino acids: CASEGLASNTGELFF. The CDR3 DNA reads TGTGCCAGTGAGGGACTAGCTTCGAACACCGGGGAGCTGTTTTTT.